The 29 T cell receptor beta chains listed next were all sequenced from one sample in a study of shared clonotypes between healthy human individuals. Data came from immunoSEQ multiplex PCR; TCRdb stores just in-frame clones and leaves some out. This table holds approximately 2,200,000 clones, roughly 91% found once. Terminally differentiated effector memory CD45RA+ cells were left out of the naive CD8 fraction, which was CD45RO-negative and positively selected for CCR7. Sequencing was performed on naive CD8+ T cells from PBMCs. The receptor source for this set is a young man in good health. Some clones in this sample may be carry-over from other donors' samples.

For this clone: Other DNA sequences from this sample encode an identical CDR3 as well. This chain connects TRBV6-5 to TRBJ1-6; TRBD1 might be the D (6 bases). The CDR3 has 14 residues. In germline, CDR1 is MNHEY, CDR2 SVGAGI. V was cut by 0 bases and J by 6 bases, with 6 bases left in between. CDR3 coding DNA: TGTGCCAGCAGTTACTCACAGGGTAATTCACCCCTCCACTTT. The encoded protein is CASSYSQGNSPLHF.

The chain has TRBV7-9 and TRBJ2-7; 8 bases are a match to TRBD2. The CDR3 spans 13 residues. J was trimmed by 9 bases and V by 4 bases; bases with no gene match: 8. Germline-derived CDR1 and CDR2 are SEHNR and FQNEAQ (reference sequence). The CDR3 DNA reads as TGTGCCAGCAGCTCCGGGACTAGAGGATCGCAGTACTTC. This codes for CASSSGTRGSQYF.

The chain is built from TRBV7-9 and TRBJ1-4; D call uncertain. CDR3 length: 14 amino acids. V gave up 5 bases and J gave up 8 bases, with 15 bases separating them. CDR1 is SEHNR, CDR2 FQNEAQ, per germline (reference sequence). CDR3 in amino acids: CASSDRSRWEKLFF. CDR3 in DNA: TGTGCCAGCAGCGACCGGAGTAGGTGGGAAAAACTGTTTTTT.

The J gene is TRBJ2-7, the V gene TRBV5-6, with D perhaps TRBD2 (5 bases). Trimming cost V 0 bases and J 4 bases, with 14 bases left between them. The CDR3 extends over 15 amino acids. Germline values: CDR1 SGHDT, CDR2 YYEEEE. The CDR3 sequence is CASSLAPPGSYEQYF. The CDR3 bases are TGTGCCAGCAGCTTGGCCCCGCCGGGGAGTTACGAGCAGTACTTC.

This chain connects TRBV27 to TRBJ1-1; possibly TRBD1 for D (5 bases). CDR1 is MNHEY, CDR2 SMNVEV, per germline (reference sequence). The CDR3 runs to 14 residues. V was shortened by 3 bases and J by 5 bases, with 13 bases between the two germline ends. CDR3 amino acids: CASSLWGSWTEAFF. The CDR3 DNA follows: TGTGCCAGCAGTTTGTGGGGGAGTTGGACTGAAGCTTTCTTT.

The chain couples TRBV7-2 to TRBJ2-7, with unresolved D. The V and J ends lost 5 bases and 0 bases respectively, with 11 bases between them. Germline-derived CDR1 and CDR2 are SGHTA and FQGNSA. This CDR3 region has 14 residues. The DNA of the CDR3 is TGTGCCAGCAGCCCCTCTAGATCCTCCTACGAGCAGTACTTC. It is translated as CASSPSRSSYEQYF.

The chain links TRBV27 to TRBJ1-1; perhaps TRBD1 as D (5 bases). With 5 bases removed from V and 1 base from J, the gap between germline ends came to 11 bases. The V gene's germline CDR1 is MNHEY and CDR2 SMNVEV (reference sequence). The CDR3 is made up of 14 amino acids. The CDR3 protein is CASSPQRGNTEAFF. CDR3 nucleotides: TGTGCCAGCAGTCCGCAGAGGGGGAACACTGAAGCTTTCTTT.

The chain uses TRBV11-2 and TRBJ2-7, with a possible D match to TRBD2 (7 bases). The CDR3 has 14 residues. CDR1 and CDR2 (germline): SGHAT, FQNNGV. The germline V and J ends were trimmed by 7 bases and 2 bases, with 15 bases remaining between them. This chain's CDR3 is CASTYGGGPYEQYF. In DNA, the CDR3 is TGTGCCAGCACCTACGGCGGGGGCCCCTACGAGCAGTACTTC. The full variable domain, its missing parts supplied by reference TRBV11-2 and TRBJ2-7, is EAGVAQSPRYKIIEKRQSVAFWCNPISGHATLYWYQQILGQGPKLLIQFQNNGVVDDSQLPKDRFSAERLKGVDSTLKIQPAKLEDSAVYLCASTYGGGPYEQYFGPGTRLTVT.

The chain links TRBV19 to TRBJ2-1; 7 bases line up with TRBD2. The J segment lost 4 bases and the V segment lost 2 bases, leaving 5 bases of the junction unmatched. The CDR3 contains 15 residues. Per the germline V gene, CDR1 is LNHDA and CDR2 is SQIVND (reference sequence). The CDR3 spells CASSIPSGAYNEQFF. Written as DNA, the CDR3 is TGTGCCAGTAGTATACCCAGCGGGGCATACAATGAGCAGTTCTTC.

The rearrangement joins TRBV11-1 to TRBJ2-2; D ambiguous. The V end was cut by 1 base, the J end by 6 bases, with 12 bases between. This CDR3 is built from 15 residues. CDR1 SGHAT and CDR2 FQDESV come from the germline V gene (reference sequence). The DNA of the CDR3 is TGTGCCAGCAGCTTAGGGACGCCTTCCCCCGGGGAGCTGTTTTTT. As protein: CASSLGTPSPGELFF.

J is TRBJ2-7 and V is TRBV6-5; possibly TRBD1 for D (7 bases). V lost 4 bases, J lost 5 bases, and 12 bases lay in between. Germline V gene lookup returns CDR1 MNHEY and CDR2 SVGAGI. CDR3 length: 13 amino acids. CDR3 region: CASSWRGLNEQYF. The CDR3 bases are TGTGCCAGCAGTTGGAGGGGGCTTAACGAGCAGTACTTC.

The V gene is TRBV18, the J gene TRBJ1-5, with unresolved D. CDR1 and CDR2 from the germline V gene are KGHSH and LQKENI. Trimming removed 3 bases from V and 6 bases from J, with 18 bases in between. The CDR3 is 16 residues long. The CDR3 DNA follows: TGTGCCAGCTCACCCTCGACGGTGGGGATAGCTCAGCCCCAGCATTTT. Its protein is CASSPSTVGIAQPQHF.

The sample holds one count of this clone. This chain connects TRBV2 to TRBJ1-5; D not resolved. Germline V gene sequence: CDR1 SNHLY, CDR2 FYNNEI. The CDR3 loop spans 15 amino acids. Trimming took 6 bases from V and 0 from J, leaving 12 bases between them. Here the CDR3 DNA reads TGTGCCAGCAGCCCGACGGGAGATAGCAATCAGCCCCAGCATTTT. Protein product: CASSPTGDSNQPQHF.

The rearrangement uses TRBV25-1 and TRBJ1-5; no firm D call. Germline CDR1 and CDR2: MGHDK and SYGVNS. The CDR3 is 13 residues long. V was clipped by 4 bases and J by 5 bases, with 9 bases between them. CDR3 sequence reads: CASSVNSDQPQHF. In nucleotides, the CDR3 is TGTGCCAGCAGTGTAAATAGTGATCAGCCCCAGCATTTT.

CDR3 DNA: TGTGCCAGCAGCTTAAAGTTAGGCGTACTAGCGTACGAGCAGTACTTC. Amino acid sequence: CASSLKLGVLAYEQYF. The chain recombines TRBV13 with TRBJ2-7; TRBD2 agrees at 7 bases. Germline V gives CDR1 PRHDT, CDR2 FYEKMQ (reference sequence). V trimming: 2 bases; J trimming: 4 bases; junction bases outside the gene matches: 11. The CDR3 spans 16 residues. Drawing the rest from reference TRBV13 and TRBJ2-7, the complete variable domain is AAGVIQSPRHLIKEKRETATLKCYPIPRHDTVYWYQQGPGQDPQFLISFYEKMQSDKGSIPDRFSAQQFSDYHSELNMSSLELGDSALYFCASSLKLGVLAYEQYFGPGTRLTVT.

CDR3 nucleotide sequence: TGTGCCAGCAGCCCCCACAACACTGAAGCTTTCTTT. Translation: CASSPHNTEAFF. The genes are TRBV14 and TRBJ1-1, with D hard to call. V lost 4 bases and J 2 bases, leaving 5 bases between the germline ends. This CDR3 spans 12 amino acids. CDR1 SGHDN and CDR2 FVKESK come from the germline V gene.

For the CDR3, the DNA is TGTGCCAGCAGCCCCTTTCCGAGCCTGGATACTGAAGCTTTCTTT. Amino acid sequence: CASSPFPSLDTEAFF. The V and J genes are TRBV16 and TRBJ1-1, with D uncertain. Deletions cut 4 bases from V and 5 bases from J, with 17 bases between. The germline CDR1 and CDR2 sequences are KGHSY and FQNENV. This CDR3 is 15 amino acids long. Based on the CDR3 plus reference TRBV16 and TRBJ1-1, the full variable domain is GEEVAQTPKHLVRGEGQKAKLYCAPIKGHSYVFWYQQVLKNEFKFLISFQNENVFDETGMPKERFSAKCLPNSPCSLEIQATKLEDSAVYFCASSPFPSLDTEAFFGQGTRLTVV.

This clone was detected only a few times. DNA of the CDR3: TGTGCCAGCAGTTTATCGAACAGCTTGAACACTGAAGCTTTCTTT. This codes for CASSLSNSLNTEAFF. The gene calls are TRBV27 and TRBJ1-1; no definite D call. The germline CDR1 and CDR2 sequences are MNHEY and SMNVEV (reference sequence). There are 15 residues in the CDR3. Trimming took off 0 bases at V and 0 bases at J, with 8 bases between the two ends.

The chain combines TRBV15 with TRBJ1-1; the D gene is possibly TRBD1 (6 bases). The CDR3 spans 12 residues. From germline, CDR1 is LNHNV and CDR2 YYDKDF (reference sequence). Trimming left V 1 base short and J 7 bases short, with 7 bases between. The CDR3, as DNA: TGTGCCACCAGCAGAGGACAGGTTGAAGCTTTCTTT. Residues: CATSRGQVEAFF.

With respect to this clone: The same CDR3 also results from other DNA sequences found in this sample. DNA for the CDR3: TGCAGCGCACAAGGGTACGAGCAGTACTTC. Translating gives CSAQGYEQYF. The chain carries TRBV29-1 and TRBJ2-7; D unclear. The CDR3 has 10 residues. CDR1 SQVTM and CDR2 ANQGSEA come from the germline V gene. V was pared by 7 bases and J by 4 bases, with 8 bases between.

CDR3 amino acids: CASSPRASSSYEQYF. CDR3 DNA sequence: TGCGCCAGCAGCCCGAGGGCGTCGAGCTCCTACGAGCAGTACTTC. The chain employs TRBV4-1 and TRBJ2-7, with a possible D match to TRBD2 (5 bases). The length of the CDR3 is 15 residues. V was shortened by 4 bases and J by 0 bases, with 13 bases between the two germline ends. CDR1 is MGHRA and CDR2 is YSYEKL in the germline V gene.

This chain connects TRBV6-5 to TRBJ2-1, with a weak D call TRBD2 (5 bases). Per the germline V gene, CDR1 is MNHEY and CDR2 is SVGAGI. This CDR3 spans 13 amino acids. V gave up 8 bases and J gave up 1 base, with 9 bases separating them. In DNA, the CDR3 is TGTGCCAGCGGGAGCCGGTCCTACAATGAGCAGTTCTTC. It yields the protein CASGSRSYNEQFF.

The chain couples TRBV10-1 to TRBJ2-1; TRBD2 matches at 9 bases. After removal of 4 bases from V and 15 bases from J, the junction contained 19 bases not matched to a gene. The CDR3 sequence is 16 residues long. Germline V gene sequence: CDR1 WNHNN, CDR2 SYGVQD (reference sequence). DNA of the CDR3: TGCGCCAGCAGTGCCGGCGATGGTGTGCGGCGGGAGGGCCTGTTCTTC. The encoded protein is CASSAGDGVRREGLFF.

In regard to this clone: The sample has other DNA sequences that encode this CDR3 too. V gene TRBV29-1 combines with J gene TRBJ2-1; 10 positions agree with TRBD2. The germline gives CDR1 SQVTM, CDR2 ANQGSEA. The length of the CDR3 is 14 residues. J lost 7 bases, V lost 1 base, and 4 bases had no gene match. CDR3 in amino acids: CSVEGLAGVNEQFF. CDR3 bases: TGCAGCGTTGAAGGCCTAGCGGGAGTTAATGAGCAGTTCTTC.

The chain employs TRBV4-2 and TRBJ2-5; D gene unclear. The DNA end lines up better with TRBJ2-7; the J call may be wrong. Germline loops: CDR1 LGHNA, CDR2 YNFKEQ. The CDR3 loop spans 15 amino acids. The CDR3 DNA is TGTGCCAGCAGCCAAGAAATTGGGATCAGCCACGAGCAGTACTTC. Translating it yields CASSQEIGISHEQYF.

The V call is TRBV6-1, the J call TRBJ2-1; 8 nucleotides match TRBD2. Germline CDR1 reads MNHNS; CDR2 reads SASEGT. The CDR3 extends over 16 amino acids. Trimming at V came to 3 bases and at J to 6 bases, leaving 10 bases not matched to a gene. CDR3 in amino acids: CASSDLSGSVSNEQFF. CDR3 in DNA: TGTGCCAGCAGTGACCTCAGCGGGAGCGTGAGCAATGAGCAGTTCTTC.

Points on this clone: Different DNA sequences within this sample yield the same CDR3. This chain links TRBV7-9 with TRBJ2-7; 9 nucleotides align to TRBD1. The CDR3 is 12 amino acids. V gave up 5 bases and J gave up 6 bases; unmatched junction bases: 2. Per the germline V gene, CDR1 is SEHNR and CDR2 is FQNEAQ (reference sequence). CDR3 protein: CASSPTGGEQYF. Written as DNA, the CDR3 is TGTGCCAGCAGCCCGACAGGGGGCGAGCAGTACTTC.

This chain connects TRBV18 to TRBJ2-7; D gene unclear. This CDR3 is 11 amino acids long. V lost 5 bases, J lost 4 bases, and 6 bases lay in between. Germline CDR1 is KGHSH and CDR2 is LQKENI. The CDR3 region has the DNA TGTGCCAGCTCATCCGATTACGAGCAGTACTTC. This codes for CASSSDYEQYF.

The chain recombines TRBV19 with TRBJ1-4, with TRBD1 matching over 7 bases. This CDR3 is built from 15 residues. V lost 4 bases to trimming and J lost 7 bases; unmatched junction nucleotides: 9. Germline V gene sequence: CDR1 LNHDA, CDR2 SQIVND (reference sequence). CDR3 DNA sequence: TGTGCCAGTAGTACCGTTACAGGGGTCTTTGAAAAACTGTTTTTT. Translation: CASSTVTGVFEKLFF.